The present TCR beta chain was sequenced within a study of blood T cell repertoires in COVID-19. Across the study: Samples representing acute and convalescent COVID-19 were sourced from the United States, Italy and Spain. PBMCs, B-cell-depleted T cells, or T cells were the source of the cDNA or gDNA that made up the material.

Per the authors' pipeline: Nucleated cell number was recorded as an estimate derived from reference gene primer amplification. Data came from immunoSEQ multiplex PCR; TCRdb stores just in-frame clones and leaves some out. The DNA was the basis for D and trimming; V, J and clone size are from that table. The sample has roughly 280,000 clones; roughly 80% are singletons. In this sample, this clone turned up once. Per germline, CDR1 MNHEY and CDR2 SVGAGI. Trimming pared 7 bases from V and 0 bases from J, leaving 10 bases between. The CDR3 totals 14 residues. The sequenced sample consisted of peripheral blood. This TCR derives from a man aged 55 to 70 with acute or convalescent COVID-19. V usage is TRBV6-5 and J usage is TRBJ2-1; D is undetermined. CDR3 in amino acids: CASKDTFSYNEQFF. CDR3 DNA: TGTGCCAGCAAAGACACCTTCTCCTACAATGAGCAGTTCTTC.